Presented here are 21 T cell receptor beta chains from one specimen sequenced in a study of control samples from healthy donors and cancer patients. Assay: immunoSEQ multiplex PCR; the TCRdb copy retains only in-frame clones and omits some. In the table there are about 120,000 clones, approximately 88% of which are singletons. The sample was blood. The source is a man in his forties in good health.

The chain employs TRBV7-9 and TRBJ1-2, with TRBD1 identical over 7 bases. The CDR3 has 13 amino acids. CDR1 and CDR2 from the germline V gene are SEHNR and FQNEAQ (reference sequence). The ends lost 5 bases at V and 4 bases at J; junction bases unmatched: 4. The CDR3 DNA sequence: TGTGCCAGCAGCAAACAGGGGCCCTATGGCTACACCTTC. Residues: CASSKQGPYGYTF.

The genes are TRBV30 and TRBJ2-3; D is unresolved. CDR1 is GTSNPN, CDR2 SVGIG, per germline (reference sequence). Trimming took off 0 bases at V and 5 bases at J, with 6 bases between the two ends. This CDR3 has 12 amino acids. Here the CDR3 DNA reads TGTGCCTGGAGTGTATCACAAGATACGCAGTATTTT. It yields the protein CAWSVSQDTQYF.

This clone was seen just once. This chain uses TRBV11-2 with TRBJ2-3; 13 bases map to TRBD2. The J segment lost 4 bases and the V segment lost 5 bases, leaving 6 bases of the junction unmatched. The CDR3 runs 16 residues. Looked up from germline, CDR1 is SGHAT and CDR2 is FQNNGV. The CDR3 nucleotides are TGTGCCAGCAGCCCCATAGGACTAGCGGGGGCAGATACGCAGTATTTT. It specifies CASSPIGLAGADTQYF. Supplemented by reference TRBV11-2 and TRBJ2-3, the full variable domain reads EAGVAQSPRYKIIEKRQSVAFWCNPISGHATLYWYQQILGQGPKLLIQFQNNGVVDDSQLPKDRFSAERLKGVDSTLKIQPAKLEDSAVYLCASSPIGLAGADTQYFGPGTRLTVL.

The CDR3 region has the DNA TGTGCCAGCAGAGTAATTACAGGGCCGACTGAAGCTTTCTTT. As protein: CASRVITGPTEAFF. V and J are TRBV6-5 and TRBJ1-1; the D gene is possibly TRBD1 (6 bases). Germline loops: CDR1 MNHEY, CDR2 SVGAGI. This CDR3 contains 14 residues. The V gene lost 6 bases and the J gene lost 5 bases, with 16 bases spanning the gap.

The sample holds a few counts of this clone. This chain connects TRBV12-5 to TRBJ1-1, with D perhaps matching TRBD1 (5 bases). V was trimmed by 5 bases and J by 5 bases, leaving 18 bases between them. The CDR3 runs to 15 residues. Germline CDR1 and CDR2: LGHNT and FRNRAP. This chain's CDR3 is CASGAPGLEGTEAFF. The CDR3 nucleotides read TGTGCTAGTGGTGCCCCGGGACTCGAGGGAACTGAAGCTTTCTTT.

The V call is TRBV29-1, the J call TRBJ1-4; D is ambiguous. This CDR3 has 12 residues. Germline values: CDR1 SQVTM, CDR2 ANQGSEA. The ends were cut back, 7 bases at V and 6 bases at J, with 12 bases in the middle. CDR3 residues: CSAPDQDEKLFF. In DNA form, the CDR3 reads TGCAGCGCTCCGGACCAGGATGAAAAACTGTTTTTT.

This chain connects TRBV11-2 to TRBJ2-4; a weak D match, TRBD2 (6 bases). The CDR3 consists of 16 residues. CDR1 and CDR2 (germline): SGHAT, FQNNGV. Trimming stripped 1 base from V and 3 bases from J, with 13 bases between. The CDR3 DNA is TGTGCCAGCAGCTTAGTTCGCGGGGCAAGCAAAAACATTCAGTACTTC. Its translation is CASSLVRGASKNIQYF.

The chain employs TRBV4-1 and TRBJ2-2; D ambiguous. Trimming removed 3 bases from V and 6 bases from J, with 14 bases in between. Germline V gives CDR1 MGHRA, CDR2 YSYEKL. This CDR3 comprises 15 residues. CDR3 protein: CASSHGKGPPGELFF. CDR3 nucleotides: TGCGCCAGCAGCCACGGAAAGGGCCCCCCCGGGGAGCTGTTTTTT.

The chain carries TRBV12-3 or TRBV12-4 and TRBJ2-1; D is ambiguous. V was trimmed by 3 bases and J by 7 bases, leaving 4 bases between them. The CDR3 totals 11 residues. The CDR3 bases are TGTGCCAGCAGTTTGACTAATGAGCAGTTCTTC. Protein: CASSLTNEQFF.

The chain joins TRBV6-4 to TRBJ1-2, with D maybe TRBD1 (5 bases). Trimming cost V 0 bases and J 5 bases, with 10 bases left between them. Looked up from germline, CDR1 is MRHNA and CDR2 is SNTAGT. CDR3 length: 14 amino acids. CDR3 nucleotides: TGTGCCAGCAGTGACTCGAGGGGTCTGTATGGCTACACCTTC. Residues: CASSDSRGLYGYTF.

The V gene is TRBV5-4, the J gene TRBJ2-5, with D perhaps being TRBD1 or TRBD2 (5 bases each). Germline lookup yields CDR1 SGHNT and CDR2 YYREEE (reference sequence). The CDR3 contains 13 residues. The V end was cut by 2 bases, the J end by 5 bases, with 10 bases between. In DNA form, the CDR3 reads TGTGCCAGCAGCTTTGGGGACGCGGAGACCCAGTACTTC. Translated: CASSFGDAETQYF. The full variable domain, with the rest looked up from reference TRBV5-4 and TRBJ2-5, is ETGVTQSPTHLIKTRGQQVTLRCSSQSGHNTVSWYQQALGQGPQFIFQYYREEENGRGNFPPRFSGLQFPNYSSELNVNALELDDSALYLCASSFGDAETQYFGPGTRLLVL.

The chain joins TRBV2 to TRBJ1-3; perhaps TRBD1 as D (6 bases). The CDR3 contains 15 residues. The germline V gene has CDR1 SNHLY and CDR2 FYNNEI. V was pared by 5 bases and J by 0 bases, with 11 bases between. The chain's CDR3 is CASSPGQRSGNTIYF. CDR3 coding DNA: TGTGCCAGCAGTCCGGGACAACGCTCTGGAAACACCATATATTTT.

This sequence joins TRBV19 and TRBJ1-2, with a tentative D call TRBD1 (5 bases). Per the germline V gene, CDR1 is LNHDA and CDR2 is SQIVND (reference sequence). The CDR3 contains 14 residues. The germline V and J ends were trimmed by 2 bases and 2 bases, with 9 bases remaining between them. The CDR3 DNA reads as TGTGCCAGTAGTATAACTTCAGGGAACTATGGCTACACCTTC. It yields the protein CASSITSGNYGYTF.

V usage is TRBV24-1 and J usage is TRBJ1-2; TRBD1 is a possible D gene (5 bases). Germline V gene sequence: CDR1 KGHDR, CDR2 SFDVKD. Trimming shortened V by 5 bases and J by 7 bases, and 22 bases separated the two germline ends. This CDR3 spans 16 amino acids. CDR3 residues: CATSGGGTLKGGGYTF. In DNA form, the CDR3 reads TGTGCCACCAGTGGTGGGGGGACCCTAAAAGGAGGTGGCTACACCTTC.

The V call is TRBV4-1, the J call TRBJ2-1; D gene uncertain. Per germline, CDR1 MGHRA and CDR2 YSYEKL. CDR3 length: 14 residues. The V end lost 1 base, the J end lost 0 bases, and 4 bases lay between the germline ends. This chain's CDR3 is CASSQGGSYNEQFF. The CDR3, as DNA: TGCGCCAGCAGCCAAGGGGGCTCCTACAATGAGCAGTTCTTC.

This rearrangement joins TRBV5-1 to TRBJ1-2, with 10 bases fitting TRBD1. This CDR3 has 13 amino acids. The V gene's germline CDR1 is SGHRS and CDR2 YFSETQ. After removal of 4 bases from V and 8 bases from J, the junction contained 5 bases not matched to a gene. CDR3 region: CASSTGQGHGYTF. CDR3 nucleotides: TGCGCCAGCAGCACGGGACAGGGGCACGGCTACACCTTC.

This rearrangement joins TRBV5-5 to TRBJ2-2; possibly TRBD1 or TRBD2 for D (5 bases each). Per the germline V gene, CDR1 is SGHKS and CDR2 is YYEKEE (reference sequence). The CDR3 has 15 residues. V was trimmed by 0 bases and J by 4 bases, leaving 10 bases between them. Here the CDR3 DNA reads TGTGCCAGCAGCTTGGTCAGGGAGAGCACCGGGGAGCTGTTTTTT. This translates into CASSLVRESTGELFF. Full variable domain (outside the CDR3, taken from reference TRBV5-5 and TRBJ2-2): DAGVTQSPTHLIKTRGQQVTLRCSPISGHKSVSWYQQVLGQGPQFIFQYYEKEERGRGNFPDRFSARQFPNYSSELNVNALLLGDSALYLCASSLVRESTGELFFGEGSRLTVL.

This clone was counted between two and nine times. The chain couples TRBV7-9 to TRBJ2-3; 11 bases align to TRBD2. The ends lost 5 bases at V and 0 bases at J; junction bases unmatched: 7. Germline CDR1 and CDR2: SEHNR and FQNEAQ (reference sequence). This CDR3 contains 17 residues. DNA of the CDR3: TGTGCCAGCAGCAAACGACTAGCGGGAACTAGCACAGATACGCAGTATTTT. Protein product: CASSKRLAGTSTDTQYF.

The genes are TRBV2 and TRBJ2-2; D not resolved. Germline-derived CDR1 and CDR2 are SNHLY and FYNNEI. The CDR3 totals 14 residues. With 5 bases removed from V and 5 bases from J, the gap between germline ends came to 12 bases. Here the CDR3 reads CASSPRRETGELFF. The CDR3 bases are TGTGCCAGCAGTCCCAGAAGGGAAACCGGGGAGCTGTTTTTT. Looking up the rest from reference TRBV2 and TRBJ2-2 gives the full variable domain: EPEVTQTPSHQVTQMGQEVILRCVPISNHLYFYWYRQILGQKVEFLVSFYNNEISEKSEIFDDQFSVERPDGSNFTLKIRSTKLEDSAMYFCASSPRRETGELFFGEGSRLTVL.

This clone was detected only a few times. V usage is TRBV29-1 and J usage is TRBJ1-5, with D tentatively TRBD1 (6 bases). Trimming shortened V by 5 bases and J by 6 bases, and 14 bases separated the two germline ends. The CDR3 is 13 amino acids. Germline loops: CDR1 SQVTM, CDR2 ANQGSEA. The CDR3 DNA reads as TGCAGCGTTAGGGGGTCCTCAGGTCAGCCCCAGCATTTT. As protein: CSVRGSSGQPQHF.

The V call is TRBV11-2, the J call TRBJ2-1; D is unresolved. CDR1 is SGHAT and CDR2 is FQNNGV in the germline V gene. Trimming left V 1 base short and J 0 bases short, with 13 bases between. The CDR3 consists of 17 residues. CDR3 DNA sequence: TGTGCCAGCAGCTTAGGGCCGGGCAGAAGCTCCTACAATGAGCAGTTCTTC. This gives the protein CASSLGPGRSSYNEQFF.